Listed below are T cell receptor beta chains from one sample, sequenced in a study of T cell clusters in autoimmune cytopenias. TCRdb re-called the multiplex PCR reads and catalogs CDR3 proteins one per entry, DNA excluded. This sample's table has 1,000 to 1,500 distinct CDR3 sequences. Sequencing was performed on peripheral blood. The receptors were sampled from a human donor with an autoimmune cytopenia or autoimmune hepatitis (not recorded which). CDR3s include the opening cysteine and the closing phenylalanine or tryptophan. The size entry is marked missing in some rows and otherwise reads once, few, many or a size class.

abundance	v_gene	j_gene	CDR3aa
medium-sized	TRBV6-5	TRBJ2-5	CASHQTGRQETQYF
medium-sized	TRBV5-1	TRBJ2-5	CASSLAQAAETQYF
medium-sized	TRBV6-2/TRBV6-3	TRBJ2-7	CASSPPSYEQYF
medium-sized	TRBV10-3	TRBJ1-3	CAIGGGGSSGNTIYF
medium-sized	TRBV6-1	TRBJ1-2	CASSENGGYTF
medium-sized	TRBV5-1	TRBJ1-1	CASSLNSPRGNTEAFF
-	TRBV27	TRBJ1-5	CASQPRQTLQPQHF
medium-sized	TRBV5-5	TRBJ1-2	CASSPPGTGGDGYTF
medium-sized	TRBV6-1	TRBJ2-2	CASSVDATGGFGELFF
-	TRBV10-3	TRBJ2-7	CAISTGDFYEQYF
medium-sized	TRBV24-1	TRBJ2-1	CATSGVSYNEQFF
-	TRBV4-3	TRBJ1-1	CASSQDGVLGAFF
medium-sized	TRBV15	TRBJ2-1	CATSRARDRPFYEQFF
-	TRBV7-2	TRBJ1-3	CASSLTPNSGNTIYF
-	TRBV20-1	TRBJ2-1	CSARRNSGGGNEQFF
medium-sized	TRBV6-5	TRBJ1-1	CASSHGLGWGRGILRGMNTEAFF
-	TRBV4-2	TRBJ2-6	CASSPLTSGGAGANVLTF